The present TCR beta chain was sequenced within a study of blood T cell repertoires in COVID-19. Study summary: Acute-phase and convalescent COVID-19 samples originated in the United States, Italy and Spain. PBMCs, B-cell-depleted T cells, or T cells provided the cDNA or gDNA that made up the material.

Germline values: CDR1 LNHDA, CDR2 SQIVND (reference sequence). The germline V and J ends were trimmed by 5 bases and 4 bases, with 21 bases remaining between them. The CDR3 covers 18 residues. In the source study's methods: Estimated nucleated cell counts came from reference gene primer amplification. The data were produced by immunoSEQ multiplex PCR, yet TCRdb's version contains in-frame clones alone and is incomplete. D and trimming were read from the DNA, whereas the V and J calls and clone size are those reported in that table. The sample carries 75,000 to 90,000 clones, approximately 80% recorded once.

The V call is TRBV19, the J call TRBJ2-6; D may be TRBD1 (6 bases). Sequenced material: peripheral blood. This receptor was identified in a man at least 80 years old with active or convalescent COVID-19. The CDR3 bases are TGTGCCAGTAGTCTCGCGATACAGGGTAGGGCAGGGGCCAACGTCCTGACTTTC. Its protein is CASSLAIQGRAGANVLTF.